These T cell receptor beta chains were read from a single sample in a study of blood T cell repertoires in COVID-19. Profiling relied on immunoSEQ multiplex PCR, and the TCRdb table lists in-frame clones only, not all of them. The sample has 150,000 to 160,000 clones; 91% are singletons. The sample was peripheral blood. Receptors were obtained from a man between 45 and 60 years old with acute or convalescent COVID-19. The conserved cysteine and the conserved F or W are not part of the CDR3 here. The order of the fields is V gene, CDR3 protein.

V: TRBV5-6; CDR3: ASSFSGGPAIGELF
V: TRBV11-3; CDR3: ASSLERGITGELF
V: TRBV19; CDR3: ASNRGREGSEQF
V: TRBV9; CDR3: ASSPQVHPGGYT
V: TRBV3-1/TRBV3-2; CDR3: ASSQGAGDQPQH
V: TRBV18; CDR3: ASSPPEVAETQY
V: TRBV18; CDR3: ASSRRLAEPYEQY
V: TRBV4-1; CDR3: ASSQVPGHTNYGYT
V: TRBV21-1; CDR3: ASWGQGETQY
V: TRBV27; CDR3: ASSRGLAGGSSYNEQF
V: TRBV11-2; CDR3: ASSLVDRPYEQY
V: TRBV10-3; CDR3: AISDMRTSSYNEQF
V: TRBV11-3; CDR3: ASSLAFSGVFYEQY
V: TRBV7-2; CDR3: ASSPDSSYNSPLH
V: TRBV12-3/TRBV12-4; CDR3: ASRGGSANEQF
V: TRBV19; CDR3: ASSIRGFGGELF
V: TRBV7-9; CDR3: ASSLGDSGGIDTQY
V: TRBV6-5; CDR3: ASSYSKAADNSPLH
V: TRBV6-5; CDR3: ATKGYSGNTIY
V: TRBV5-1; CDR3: ASSLGGTGSYEQY
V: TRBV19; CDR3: ASKGGLTAQETQY
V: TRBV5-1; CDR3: ASSSARDREHSPLH
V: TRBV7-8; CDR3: ASSARRGTTYNEQF
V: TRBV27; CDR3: ASRTTGGGSYEQY
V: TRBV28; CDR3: ASSWTGYSNQPQH
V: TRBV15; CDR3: ATSRVSADQPQH
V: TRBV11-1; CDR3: ASSTGGTGFDTQY
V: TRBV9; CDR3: ASSVKSGQGATALH
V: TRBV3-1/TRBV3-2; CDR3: ASSQIWGHGYEQY
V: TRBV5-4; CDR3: ASSPPPSGRGDTQY
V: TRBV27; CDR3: ASKTGTGYSPLH
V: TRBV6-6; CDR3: ASSRSRIANTGELF
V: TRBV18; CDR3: ASSLGTRNTGELF
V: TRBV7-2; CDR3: ASSSTGGWGNTIY
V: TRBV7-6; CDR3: ASSLGPERDQPQH
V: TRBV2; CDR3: ASRQRGTVNYGYT
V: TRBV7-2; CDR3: ASSLSPTSGSREQF
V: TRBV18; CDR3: ASSLGLAGEANTGELF
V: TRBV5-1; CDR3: ASSLAGTTGNTIY
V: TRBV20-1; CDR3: SEFRGHEQF
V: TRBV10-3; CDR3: AISEGQGKETQY
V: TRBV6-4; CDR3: ASKSEASYNEQF
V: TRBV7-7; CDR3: ASSRGWADTGELF
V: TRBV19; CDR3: ASRGQRKQETQY